This TCR beta chain was found in a study of blood T cell repertoires in COVID-19. The overall study: Spain, Italy and the United States supplied samples that represented acute and convalescent COVID-19. The analysed material was cDNA or gDNA that came from T cells, B-cell-depleted T cells, or PBMCs.

How the authors handled the data: Amplification of reference gene primers was used by the study to estimate nucleated cell counts. Clones were sequenced by immunoSEQ multiplex PCR, and TCRdb holds only the in-frame ones, with some missing. V, J and clone size are taken as reported in that table, and D and trimming were inferred from the DNA itself. The table includes 80,000 or so clones, 80% to 90% detected once. V was shortened by 2 bases and J by 2 bases, with 9 bases between the two germline ends. This CDR3 is 15 amino acids long. Germline lookup yields CDR1 MNHEY and CDR2 SVGAGI. The chain couples TRBV6-5 to TRBJ2-2; D is undetermined. The sample consisted of peripheral blood. The source is a human donor in a cohort sampled during active COVID-19. CDR3 coding DNA: TGTGCCAGCAGTTACCATGGCCAAAACACCGGGGAGCTGTTTTTT. Amino acid sequence: CASSYHGQNTGELFF.